The next 4 T cell receptor beta chains were all read from a single sample in a study of blood T cell repertoires in COVID-19. Sequencing was performed with immunoSEQ multiplex PCR; in TCRdb, only in-frame clones are kept and a portion is missing. The sample lists some 190,000 clones, approximately 82% occurring once. The sample consisted of peripheral blood. The receptors here all came from a woman of 80 years or more with active or convalescent COVID-19.

The chain employs TRBV5-8 and TRBJ1-2, with TRBD1 matching 8 bases. The CDR3 has 13 amino acids. Germline CDR1 and CDR2: SGHTS and YDEGEE. V shed 2 bases and J 4 bases; nucleotides not matched to a gene: 1. For the CDR3, the DNA is TGTGCCAGCAGCTTTGGACAGGGCTATGGCTACACCTTC. It codes for CASSFGQGYGYTF.

The chain is built from TRBV5-1 and TRBJ2-3; the D gene is possibly TRBD1 (6 bases). V was trimmed by 0 bases and J by 1 base, leaving 9 bases between them. Germline values: CDR1 SGHRS, CDR2 YFSETQ. The CDR3 contains 15 residues. The CDR3 is CASSLEAGGTDTQYF. The DNA of the CDR3 is TGCGCCAGCAGCTTGGAGGCAGGGGGCACAGATACGCAGTATTTT.

This sequence joins TRBV5-4 and TRBJ2-2; 7 bases are shared with TRBD1. This CDR3 region has 13 residues. The germline V gene has CDR1 SGHNT and CDR2 YYREEE (reference sequence). After removal of 4 bases from V and 6 bases from J, the junction contained 3 bases not matched to a gene. In DNA, the CDR3 is TGTGCCAGCAGCCCAGGGACAGCCGGGGAGCTGTTTTTT. Protein sequence: CASSPGTAGELFF.

The chain combines TRBV6-5 with TRBJ1-1, with 8 bases lining up with TRBD1. CDR3 length equals 14 residues. Germline values: CDR1 MNHEY, CDR2 SVGAGI. The trim removed 6 bases at V and 4 bases at J, leaving 7 bases unmatched. CDR3 region: CASSYRGMATEAFF. The CDR3 DNA reads TGTGCCAGCAGCTACAGGGGGATGGCCACTGAAGCTTTCTTT.